One sample yielded the 21 T cell receptor beta chains listed below, sequenced in a study of blood T cell repertoires in COVID-19. Clones were sequenced by immunoSEQ multiplex PCR, and TCRdb holds only the in-frame ones, with some missing. The table shows approximately 290,000 clones, with 89% occurring only once. The specimen sequenced was peripheral blood. These receptors all come from a woman aged 55-69 years with acute or convalescent COVID-19.

The genes are TRBV7-9 and TRBJ2-7; 8 bases match TRBD1. Unmatched junction bases numbered 5, after V lost 1 base and J lost 6 bases. CDR1 SEHNR and CDR2 FQNEAQ come from the germline V gene (reference sequence). The CDR3 spans 14 residues. The CDR3 here is CASSLGQGAGEQYF. DNA of the CDR3: TGTGCCAGCAGCTTAGGGCAGGGGGCTGGCGAGCAGTACTTC.

The chain recombines TRBV23-1 with TRBJ2-5; possible D gene TRBD2, 5 bases. TRBV23-1 is designated an ORF whose function remains uncertain. V lost 4 bases and J 5 bases, leaving 20 bases between the germline ends. The CDR3 has 16 residues. The CDR3 sequence is CASSRRSGVGEETQYF. The CDR3 DNA reads TGCGCCAGCAGTCGCCGCTCAGGAGTGGGAGAGGAGACCCAGTACTTC.

V is TRBV28 and J is TRBJ1-2; no clear D. V lost 7 bases and J lost 4, with 10 bases in between. The length of the CDR3 is 12 residues. CDR1 MDHEN and CDR2 SYDVKM come from the germline V gene. The CDR3: CASKDGIYGYTF. The DNA of the CDR3 is TGTGCCAGCAAGGACGGGATCTATGGCTACACCTTC.

This sequence joins TRBV2 and TRBJ1-3; D possibly corresponds to TRBD1 (6 bases). This CDR3 has 13 residues. Trimming cost V 5 bases and J 2 bases, with 7 bases left between them. Germline assignment: CDR1 SNHLY and CDR2 FYNNEI. The CDR3 nucleotides read TGTGCCAGCAGTTACAGGGCTGGAAACACCATATATTTT. Amino acids: CASSYRAGNTIYF.

The chain employs TRBV19 and TRBJ1-1; 7 nucleotides match TRBD1. Germline trimming cut 4 bases from V and 0 bases from J; bases unmatched to any gene: 8. CDR1 is LNHDA, CDR2 SQIVND, per germline (reference sequence). The CDR3 consists of 16 residues. The CDR3 bases are TGTGCCAGTAGTAGACGACAGGGAGGTATGAACACTGAAGCTTTCTTT. Protein product: CASSRRQGGMNTEAFF.

Worth noting for this clone: The same CDR3 can be traced to other DNA sequences in this sample. J is TRBJ2-3 and V is TRBV7-3, with TRBD2 matching 10 bases. Per the germline V gene, CDR1 is SGHTA and CDR2 is FQGTGA. The CDR3 contains 15 residues. Trimming took 5 bases from V and 0 from J; bases not matched to a gene: 2. This CDR3 is CASSQAGGSTDTQYF. The DNA of the CDR3 is TGTGCCAGCAGCCAAGCGGGGGGGAGCACAGATACGCAGTATTTT.

The chain joins TRBV29-1 to TRBJ2-2; 7 positions match TRBD1. CDR3 length: 14 amino acids. Germline V gives CDR1 SQVTM, CDR2 ANQGSEA. V was pared by 7 bases and J by 3 bases, with 8 bases of the junction left unmatched. CDR3 nucleotide sequence: TGCAGCGGGGGCAGGGGGTCGGACACCGGGGAGCTGTTTTTT. This sequence encodes CSGGRGSDTGELFF.

V and J are TRBV28 and TRBJ2-2; 8 nucleotides line up with TRBD1. This CDR3 comprises 13 residues. CDR1 and CDR2 from the germline V gene are MDHEN and SYDVKM. The J segment lost 8 bases and the V segment lost 4 bases, leaving 3 bases of the junction unmatched. The CDR3 region has the DNA TGTGCCAGCAGTTCGACAGGGGTTGGGGAGCTGTTTTTT. As protein: CASSSTGVGELFF.

This clone was found once. This sequence joins TRBV9 and TRBJ1-2; D is uncertain. Germline CDR1 and CDR2: SGDLS and YYNGEE. The CDR3 runs to 11 residues. Trimming removed 0 bases at V and 8 bases at J, with 5 bases between. CDR3 loop: CASSVGEGYTF. CDR3 DNA: TGTGCCAGCAGCGTAGGGGAGGGCTACACCTTC.

This clone has only one observation. V usage is TRBV18 and J usage is TRBJ1-3; D is unresolved. This CDR3 comprises 15 residues. Germline CDR1 is KGHSH and CDR2 is LQKENI. V lost 1 base to trimming and J lost 0 bases, with 7 bases between them. The CDR3 DNA reads as TGTGCCAGCTCACCACTAACAAACTCTGGAAACACCATATATTTT. Amino acid sequence: CASSPLTNSGNTIYF.

In this sample, this clone turned up a few times. This chain uses TRBV9 with TRBJ2-2; 7 bases are a match to TRBD1. Germline CDR1 and CDR2: SGDLS and YYNGEE. The CDR3 extends over 15 amino acids. J was trimmed by 6 bases and V by 0 bases; bases with no gene match: 5. As DNA, the CDR3 is TGTGCCAGCAGCGTAGCAACAGGGGATGCCGGGGAGCTGTTTTTT. Translation gives CASSVATGDAGELFF.

This rearrangement joins TRBV27 to TRBJ1-1; D unclear. CDR3 length equals 13 residues. V lost 6 bases and J 1 base, leaving 9 bases between the germline ends. CDR1 is MNHEY and CDR2 is SMNVEV in the germline V gene (reference sequence). The CDR3, as DNA: TGTGCCAGCAGGGGGAGTAGGAACACTGAAGCTTTCTTT. Amino acids: CASRGSRNTEAFF.

This chain connects TRBV6-5 to TRBJ2-7; D is perhaps TRBD2 (5 bases). V lost 5 bases to trimming and J lost 0 bases, with 11 bases between them. Germline assignment: CDR1 MNHEY and CDR2 SVGAGI. The CDR3 extends over 14 amino acids. CDR3 DNA sequence: TGTGCCAGCAGTATGGGGAGATCCTCCTACGAGCAGTACTTC. Translation gives CASSMGRSSYEQYF.

The J gene is TRBJ1-1, the V gene TRBV4-1; possible D gene TRBD1, 5 bases. The length of the CDR3 is 14 residues. Trimming removed 4 bases at V and 1 base at J, with 10 bases between. Germline CDR1 reads MGHRA; CDR2 reads YSYEKL. The DNA for the CDR3 is TGCGCCAGCAGCCGACGACAGACGAACACTGAAGCTTTCTTT. Residues: CASSRRQTNTEAFF.

The V and J genes are TRBV5-1 and TRBJ1-1, with 7 bases fitting TRBD1. This CDR3 spans 15 amino acids. V lost 4 bases and J lost 3; bases outside the gene matches: 9. Germline CDR1 is SGHRS and CDR2 is YFSETQ. The CDR3 protein is CASSQKTGWDTEAFF. CDR3 bases: TGCGCCAGCAGCCAAAAGACAGGGTGGGACACTGAAGCTTTCTTT.

A note on this clone: At one of its ends the junction is not consistent with the germline gene, which may arise from a read error. The V call is TRBV2, the J call TRBJ2-1; 7 nucleotides align to TRBD2. This CDR3 is 12 amino acids long. Germline V gives CDR1 SNHLY, CDR2 FYNNEI. CDR3 DNA sequence: TGTGCCAGCAGTCGGGACTACGATGAGCAGTTCTTC. This sequence encodes CASSRDYDEQFF.

This chain joins TRBV2 and TRBJ1-2, with D uncertain. The CDR3 covers 10 residues. Trimming stripped 10 bases from V and 5 bases from J, with 8 bases between. CDR1 is SNHLY and CDR2 is FYNNEI in the germline V gene. The CDR3 sequence: CAKEAYGYTF. CDR3 nucleotides: TGTGCCAAGGAGGCATATGGCTACACCTTC.

The CDR3 sequence is CASSLLLSDSVDYGYTF. CDR3 nucleotide sequence: TGTGCCAGCAGCTTACTGTTATCGGACAGCGTTGACTATGGCTACACCTTC. This rearrangement joins TRBV11-2 to TRBJ1-2; perhaps TRBD1 as D (6 bases). Germline-derived CDR1 and CDR2 are SGHAT and FQNNGV. V was clipped by 2 bases and J by 3 bases, with 19 bases between them. The CDR3 totals 17 residues.

This clone was picked up a small number of times. The gene calls are TRBV19 and TRBJ1-5; 10 bases align to TRBD1. Trimming removed 6 bases from V and 4 bases from J; junction bases left unmatched: 6. This CDR3 is 15 amino acids long. The germline gives CDR1 LNHDA, CDR2 SQIVND (reference sequence). The CDR3 here is CASRRQGAGNQPQHF. The CDR3, as DNA: TGTGCCAGTAGGAGACAGGGGGCAGGTAATCAGCCCCAGCATTTT.

CDR3 sequence reads: CASSLSAGGSYGYTF. CDR3 coding DNA: TGTGCCAGCAGCTTATCGGCAGGGGGGAGCTATGGCTACACCTTC. The V gene is TRBV11-2, the J gene TRBJ1-2, with 7 bases matching TRBD1. The CDR3 is 15 residues long. The germline V gene has CDR1 SGHAT and CDR2 FQNNGV. Unmatched junction bases numbered 7, after V lost 2 bases and J lost 4 bases.

V is TRBV27 and J is TRBJ2-4, with 7 positions matching TRBD1. The CDR3 loop spans 14 amino acids. Germline loops: CDR1 MNHEY, CDR2 SMNVEV (reference sequence). Trimming removed 3 bases from V and 1 base from J; junction bases left unmatched: 0. The CDR3 sequence is CASSLDRAKNIQYF. The CDR3, as DNA: TGTGCCAGCAGTTTGGACAGGGCCAAAAACATTCAGTACTTC.